Presented here are 18 T cell receptor beta chains from one specimen sequenced in a study of human T cells and chemical hapten exposure. Regarding time point: pre-sensitization, week 0. As to treatment: therapeutic diphenylcyclopropenone sensitization with weekly scalp DPC. TCRdb used MiXCR to reprocess the RACE reads, holding one entry per CDR3 protein. The sample has 150,000 to 200,000 distinct CDR3 sequences; 25% to 35% are singletons. The sequencing here drew on whole blood, taken in connection with sensitization to the hapten diphenylcyclopropenone (DPC). The receptors derive from a woman in her 30s with alopecia areata. Some clones in this sample may be carry-over from other donors' samples.

CDR3 amino acids: CAWSVRGDTQYF. For the CDR3, the DNA is TGTGCCTGGAGTGTACGGGGAGATACGCAGTATTTT. V and J are TRBV30 and TRBJ2-3; TRBD2 might be the D (5 bases). Germline V gene sequence: CDR1 GTSNPN, CDR2 SVGIG (reference sequence). This CDR3 has 12 amino acids. The ends were cut back, 0 bases at V and 5 bases at J, with 6 bases in the middle.

This chain links TRBV20-1 with TRBJ2-5; TRBD1 is a possible D gene (6 bases). Germline V gene lookup returns CDR1 DFQATT and CDR2 SNEGSKA (reference sequence). V lost 7 bases to trimming and J lost 1 base, with 13 bases between them. There are 13 residues in the CDR3. The CDR3 region has the DNA TGCAGTGGCGTTCGGACAGCCCAAGAGACCCAGTACTTC. Protein product: CSGVRTAQETQYF.

The chain employs TRBV29-1 and TRBJ1-1; D is undetermined. The CDR3 spans 11 residues. Germline V lookup: CDR1 SQVTM, CDR2 ANQGSEA. CDR3 in DNA: TGCCTGGTGGGGTTGAACACTGAAGCTTTCTTT. This gives the protein CLVGLNTEAFF.

The gene calls are TRBV6-1 and TRBJ1-5; the D gene is possibly TRBD1 (5 bases). The CDR3 has 13 amino acids. V was cut by 8 bases and J by 4 bases, with 12 bases left in between. The germline CDR1 and CDR2 sequences are MNHNS and SASEGT. CDR3 in amino acids: CASGAGRNQPQHF. CDR3 coding DNA: TGTGCCAGCGGGGCGGGTAGAAATCAGCCCCAGCATTTT.

The chain is built from TRBV28 and TRBJ2-1, with TRBD2 matching 14 bases. The CDR3 totals 16 residues. Trimming removed 3 bases from V and 6 bases from J; junction bases left unmatched: 4. CDR1 and CDR2 from the germline V gene are MDHEN and SYDVKM. The CDR3: CASSFFGLAGGNEQFF. CDR3 coding DNA: TGTGCCAGCAGTTTTTTCGGACTAGCGGGAGGCAATGAGCAGTTCTTC. Filled out from reference TRBV28 and TRBJ2-1, the complete variable domain reads DVKVTQSSRYLVKRTGEKVFLECVQDMDHENMFWYRQDPGLGLRLIYFSYDVKMKEKGDIPEGYSVSREKKERFSLILESASTNQTSMYLCASSFFGLAGGNEQFFGPGTRLTVL.

This sequence joins TRBV29-1 and TRBJ1-1; 10 bases are a match to TRBD1. CDR3 size: 14 residues. Looked up from germline, CDR1 is SQVTM and CDR2 is ANQGSEA. Trimming cost V 3 bases and J 2 bases; bases outside gene matches: 3. CDR3 in DNA: TGCAGCGTTGACCTGACAGGGGGCAACACTGAAGCTTTCTTT. This codes for CSVDLTGGNTEAFF.

As to this clonotype: Its ends do not fully match the called genes, so a read error is possible. The chain couples TRBV28 to TRBJ1-3; D is ambiguous. The germline V gene encodes CDR1 MDHEN and CDR2 SYDVKM. The CDR3 is 13 amino acids. CDR3 in DNA: TGTGTCAGCATGGAGGGTAGAGGAAACACCATATATTTT. Protein: CVSMEGRGNTIYF.

This chain joins TRBV20-1 and TRBJ2-5; 10 bases are a match to TRBD2. The ends lost 6 bases at V and 0 bases at J; junction bases unmatched: 10. Germline values: CDR1 DFQATT, CDR2 SNEGSKA (reference sequence). The length of the CDR3 is 16 residues. The CDR3 spells CSAVGNSGGYQETQYF. The CDR3 DNA is TGCAGTGCCGTGGGGAATAGCGGGGGGTACCAAGAGACCCAGTACTTC.

This chain joins TRBV9 and TRBJ1-1; no reliable D call. Trimming took off 2 bases at V and 0 bases at J, with 5 bases between the two ends. Per the germline V gene, CDR1 is SGDLS and CDR2 is YYNGEE. This CDR3 has 13 residues. CDR3 residues: CASSVAMNTEAFF. The CDR3 region has the DNA TGTGCCAGCAGCGTCGCGATGAACACTGAAGCTTTCTTT.

The chain is built from TRBV28 and TRBJ1-2; D gene unclear. This CDR3 has 12 residues. The germline V gene has CDR1 MDHEN and CDR2 SYDVKM. With 5 bases removed from V and 8 bases from J, the gap between germline ends came to 12 bases. This chain's CDR3 is CASSPGEVGYTF. The CDR3 bases are TGTGCCAGCAGTCCCGGTGAGGTCGGCTACACCTTC.

The chain uses TRBV20-1 and TRBJ2-6, with 9 bases matching TRBD1. The V gene end was trimmed by 3 bases and the J gene end by 0 bases; junction bases not matched to a gene: 6. This CDR3 has 17 residues. Germline CDR1 and CDR2: DFQATT and SNEGSKA (reference sequence). The CDR3 loop is CSARSGQGNSGANVLTF. In DNA, the CDR3 is TGCAGTGCTAGGTCGGGACAGGGCAACTCTGGGGCCAACGTCCTGACTTTC.

This clonotype was picked up a small number of times. V usage is TRBV7-9 and J usage is TRBJ2-1; either TRBD1 or TRBD2 may supply D (5 bases each). The CDR3 is 15 amino acids. Germline lookup yields CDR1 SEHNR and CDR2 FQNEAQ (reference sequence). Trimming pared 0 bases from V and 8 bases from J, leaving 14 bases between. CDR3 sequence reads: CASSLAGVAVDEQFF. CDR3 in DNA: TGTGCCAGCAGCTTAGCGGGGGTGGCCGTGGATGAGCAGTTCTTC. Using reference TRBV7-9 and TRBJ2-1 for the parts outside the CDR3, the full variable domain is DTGVSQNPRHKITKRGQNVTFRCDPISEHNRLYWYRQTLGQGPEFLTYFQNEAQLEKSRLLSDRFSAERPKGSFSTLEIQRTEQGDSAMYLCASSLAGVAVDEQFFGPGTRLTVL.

The chain links TRBV12-3 or TRBV12-4 to TRBJ2-1; possibly TRBD1 or TRBD2 for D (5 bases each). The CDR3 loop spans 16 amino acids. Trimming took 2 bases from V and 2 from J, leaving 13 bases between them. The CDR3, as DNA: TGTGCCAGCAGTTTAAGGGGTGGGGGACCCTACAATGAGCAGTTCTTC. Encoded protein: CASSLRGGGPYNEQFF.

The chain couples TRBV5-1 to TRBJ2-7; no definite D call. The CDR3 has 15 amino acids. Germline lookup yields CDR1 SGHRS and CDR2 YFSETQ. V lost 2 bases and J lost 4, with 16 bases in between. CDR3 region: CASSFAEVAPYEQYF. In nucleotides, the CDR3 is TGCGCCAGCAGCTTCGCGGAAGTAGCCCCTTACGAGCAGTACTTC.

This rearrangement joins TRBV18 to TRBJ2-5, with D hard to call. The V gene lost 5 bases and the J gene lost 2 bases, with 12 bases spanning the gap. CDR3 length: 14 residues. Germline V CDR1 and CDR2: KGHSH, LQKENI. The CDR3, as DNA: TGTGCCAGCTCAAGTGGCAGACTTCAAGAGACCCAGTACTTC. Residues: CASSSGRLQETQYF.

Only a few counts were recorded for this clonotype. The chain has TRBV5-1 and TRBJ2-5, with TRBD2 matching 9 bases. Looked up from germline, CDR1 is SGHRS and CDR2 is YFSETQ. The CDR3 covers 15 residues. The V and J ends lost 0 bases and 5 bases, in that order; junction bases with no gene match: 5. The CDR3 DNA reads TGCGCCAGCAGCTTGGGGGCTAGCGGGACTGAGACCCAGTACTTC. Translating it yields CASSLGASGTETQYF. The full variable domain, its missing parts supplied by reference TRBV5-1 and TRBJ2-5, is KAGVTQTPRYLIKTRGQQVTLSCSPISGHRSVSWYQQTPGQGLQFLFEYFSETQRNKGNFPGRFSGRQFSNSRSEMNVSTLELGDSALYLCASSLGASGTETQYFGPGTRLLVL.

This clonotype was counted only a few times. V and J are TRBV3-1 and TRBJ2-7; 9 bases map to TRBD2. V was pared by 0 bases and J by 3 bases, with 6 bases of the junction left unmatched. The V gene's germline CDR1 is LGHDT and CDR2 YNNKEL (reference sequence). This CDR3 comprises 16 residues. The CDR3 nucleotides are TGTGCCAGCAGCCAAGATCCAGCGGGAGGCCTCTACGAGCAGTACTTC. This gives the protein CASSQDPAGGLYEQYF.

CDR3 residues: CSAQTGANYGYTF. Written as DNA, the CDR3 is TGCAGTGCGCAGACAGGCGCTAACTATGGCTACACCTTC. The rearrangement uses TRBV20-1 and TRBJ1-2, with a weak D call TRBD1 (6 bases). There are 13 residues in the CDR3. The ends were cut back, 6 bases at V and 0 bases at J, with 11 bases in the middle. Germline lookup yields CDR1 DFQATT and CDR2 SNEGSKA (reference sequence).